Presented here are 16 T cell receptor beta chains from one specimen sequenced in a study of human T cells and chemical hapten exposure. Using its own MiXCR run on the RACE reads, TCRdb lists one record per CDR3 protein. The sample contains 350,000 to 400,000 distinct CDR3 sequences, 5% to 6.5% of which appear only once. As for time point: pre-sensitization, week 0. Treatment of the sample: therapeutic diphenylcyclopropenone sensitization with weekly scalp DPC. The material sequenced was whole blood, taken in connection with sensitization to the hapten diphenylcyclopropenone (DPC). The receptors shown here come from a woman aged 45-65 years with alopecia areata. Some clones in this sample may be carry-over from other donors' samples.

This chain joins TRBV11-2 and TRBJ1-4, with no clear D. Germline CDR1 SGHAT, CDR2 FQNNGV. V was cut by 1 base and J by 4 bases, with 13 bases left in between. This CDR3 spans 16 amino acids. The CDR3: CASSLAVYKGNEKLFF. In nucleotides, the CDR3 is TGTGCCAGCAGCTTAGCCGTTTACAAGGGTAATGAAAAACTGTTTTTT.

This chain connects TRBV13 to TRBJ2-7; D may match TRBD1 or TRBD2 (5 bases each). Germline assignment: CDR1 PRHDT and CDR2 FYEKMQ (reference sequence). The CDR3 consists of 14 residues. Trimming removed 4 bases from V and 3 bases from J, with 13 bases in between. CDR3 DNA: TGTGCCAGCAGCTCTTCCGGGACGAACTACGAGCAGTACTTC. Protein product: CASSSSGTNYEQYF.

V gene TRBV15 combines with J gene TRBJ2-1; 9 bases are a match to TRBD2. V dropped 0 bases and J dropped 14; count of bases not matched to a gene: 14. CDR1 is LNHNV, CDR2 YYDKDF, per germline (reference sequence). This CDR3 contains 16 residues. DNA for the CDR3: TGTGCCACCAGCAGAGAGTTGACTAGCGGCCCACCCGCGGAGTTCTTC. It translates to CATSRELTSGPPAEFF. The variable domain in full, completed from reference TRBV15 and TRBJ2-1, reads DAMVIQNPRYQVTQFGKPVTLSCSQTLNHNVMYWYQQKSSQAPKLLFHYYDKDFNNEADTPDNFQSRRPNTSFCFLDIRSPGLGDTAMYLCATSRELTSGPPAEFFGPGTRLTVL.

The rearrangement uses TRBV7-9 and TRBJ2-1, with D possibly TRBD2 on 5 matching bases. The V end lost 5 bases, the J end lost 9 bases, and 17 bases lay between the germline ends. Germline V gene lookup returns CDR1 SEHNR and CDR2 FQNEAQ (reference sequence). The CDR3 has 14 residues. CDR3 DNA: TGTGCCAGCAGCCTGGAAAAGGTACGGGGTGAGCAGTTCTTC. Encoded protein: CASSLEKVRGEQFF.

The genes are TRBV7-8 and TRBJ2-3, with 11 bases lining up with TRBD2. The germline gives CDR1 SGHVS, CDR2 FQNEAQ. The junction had 3 bases not matched to a gene; V was cut back by 4 bases and J by 0 bases. The CDR3 length is 16 residues. The CDR3 bases are TGTGCCAGCAGCTGGGGGACTAGCGGCAGCACAGATACGCAGTATTTT. It yields the protein CASSWGTSGSTDTQYF.

The rearrangement links TRBV9 to TRBJ2-4; no clear D. The CDR3 consists of 15 residues. Per germline, CDR1 SGDLS and CDR2 YYNGEE. Deletions cut 4 bases from V and 6 bases from J, with 17 bases between. This CDR3 reads CASSPISAGRNIQYF. CDR3 DNA: TGTGCCAGCAGCCCCATAAGTGCCGGTCGAAACATTCAGTACTTC.

This clonotype was detected only a few times. The chain carries TRBV18 and TRBJ2-3, with D uncertain. Deletions cut 0 bases from V and 7 bases from J, with 8 bases between. CDR1 and CDR2 from the germline V gene are KGHSH and LQKENI. This CDR3 spans 13 amino acids. The CDR3 DNA is TGTGCCAGCTCACCACCGGCCCTCCATACGCAGTATTTT. It translates to CASSPPALHTQYF.

The rearrangement joins TRBV5-5 to TRBJ2-3; D is unclear. This CDR3 contains 15 residues. The germline V gene encodes CDR1 SGHKS and CDR2 YYEKEE (reference sequence). V lost 5 bases, J lost 8 bases, and 21 bases lay in between. CDR3 bases: TGTGCCAGCAGACAAGCCTATTACAGCCACATTACGCAGTATTTT. Translated, it gives CASRQAYYSHITQYF.

This clonotype was observed a few times. CDR3 protein: CSAGPGTENTEAFF. The DNA for the CDR3 is TGCAGCGCTGGGCCGGGGACAGAGAACACTGAAGCTTTCTTT. The V gene is TRBV29-1, the J gene TRBJ1-1; 7 nucleotides agree with TRBD1. Losses at the gene ends were 7 bases for V and 1 base for J; bases not matched to a gene: 9. From germline, CDR1 is SQVTM and CDR2 ANQGSEA. This CDR3 is built from 14 residues.

This clonotype was seen at least ten times. The chain carries TRBV24-1 and TRBJ2-3, with D perhaps TRBD2 (6 bases). Trimming shortened V by 1 base and J by 1 base, and 8 bases separated the two germline ends. CDR1 and CDR2 (germline): KGHDR, SFDVKD. The CDR3 is 15 residues long. CDR3 DNA sequence: TGTGCCACCAGTGATTTTGGAGGGGGCACAGATACGCAGTATTTT. Residues: CATSDFGGGTDTQYF.

This clonotype has at least ten counts. In nucleotides, the CDR3 is TGTGCCAGCAGAGAGGGGCATCCAGAGACCCAGTACTTC. Translation: CASREGHPETQYF. V is TRBV6-5 and J is TRBJ2-5; D may match TRBD1 or TRBD2 (5 bases each). The CDR3 has 13 residues. The germline V gene has CDR1 MNHEY and CDR2 SVGAGI. V was cut by 6 bases and J by 4 bases, with 12 bases left in between.

This clonotype was seen many times. J is TRBJ2-3 and V is TRBV5-1; 7 positions match TRBD1. The V segment lost 1 base and the J segment 2 bases; nucleotides outside the gene matches: 10. Germline-derived CDR1 and CDR2 are SGHRS and YFSETQ. The CDR3 has 17 amino acids. In nucleotides, the CDR3 is TGCGCCAGCAGCTTGTACGACAGGGCTAAAACCACAGATACGCAGTATTTT. It translates to CASSLYDRAKTTDTQYF.

Concerning this clonotype: A single base separates this from a much larger clone, so it may be a read error. The chain employs TRBV28 and TRBJ1-2; 9 nucleotides match TRBD1. The CDR3 totals 12 residues. Germline V gene lookup returns CDR1 MDHEN and CDR2 SYDVKM. This CDR3 reads CATIQGAGGYIF. The CDR3 DNA sequence: TGTGCCACGATACAGGGGGCCGGGGGCTACATCTTC.

This clonotype has a count of ten or more. V is TRBV12-3 or TRBV12-4 and J is TRBJ1-4; no reliable D call. This CDR3 comprises 14 residues. V shed 3 bases and J shed 5 bases, with 10 bases lying between them. This chain's CDR3 is CASSFRWGNEKLFF. DNA of the CDR3: TGTGCCAGCAGTTTCAGGTGGGGAAATGAAAAACTGTTTTTT.

Ten or more counts support this clonotype. This CDR3 is CASSQASVGTEAFF. The CDR3 DNA reads as TGTGCCAGCAGCCAAGCCTCGGTCGGCACTGAAGCTTTCTTT. The chain links TRBV3-1 to TRBJ1-1; no firm D call. Trimming removed 1 base from V and 4 bases from J, with 10 bases in between. The CDR3 sequence is 14 residues long. Per the germline V gene, CDR1 is LGHDT and CDR2 is YNNKEL (reference sequence).

This clonotype was seen repeatedly, ten times or more. This sequence joins TRBV3-1 and TRBJ2-5; 9 nucleotides match TRBD2. Germline lookup yields CDR1 LGHDT and CDR2 YNNKEL (reference sequence). V lost 10 bases and J lost 5; bases outside the gene matches: 11. The CDR3 sequence is 14 residues long. The CDR3 spells CATVLAGASETQYF. CDR3 nucleotides: TGTGCCACCGTATTAGCGGGAGCGAGTGAGACCCAGTACTTC.